These T cell receptor beta chains were read from a single sample in a study of cytomegalovirus exposure and HLA in healthy donors. TCRdb's table, derived via immunoSEQ multiplex PCR, lists solely in-frame clones and lacks some. The sample consists of tens of thousands of clones, 80% of them appearing once. Sequencing input: PBMCs. These receptor sequences come from a male donor in good health and CMV-seronegative. CDR3s include the opening cysteine and the closing phenylalanine or tryptophan. A D gene is named only where the DNA matches it firmly. Clone sizes are given selectively: once, few, many, or a class where the clone is expanded.

d_call j_call v_call clone_size cdr3_nt cdr3_aa
- TRBJ1-1 TRBV11-3 - TGTGCCAGCAGCTTAAACAGCCACACTGAAGCTTTCTTT CASSLNSHTEAFF
TRBD1 TRBJ1-5 TRBV2 - TGTGCCAGCAGTCCCGGGACAGGGTACAATCAGCCCCAGCATTTT CASSPGTGYNQPQHF
- TRBJ2-7 TRBV2 - TGTGCCAGCAGTGAACGCTACGAGCAGTACTTC CASSERYEQYF
- TRBJ2-5 TRBV25-1 few TGTGCCAGCAGTGACCCCGGACAGAAAGAGACCCAGTACTTC CASSDPGQKETQYF
- TRBJ2-5 TRBV7-9 - TGTGCCAGCAGCTCTGGGAGGGAGACCCAGTACTTC CASSSGRETQYF
- TRBJ2-3 TRBV4-1 - TGCGCCAGCAGCCAAGATGAGGGCGGCGGGACAGATACGCAGTATTTT CASSQDEGGGTDTQYF
TRBD1 TRBJ1-1 TRBV7-6 - TGTGCCAGCAGCTCCCTACAGACAGGGGCTGGCACTGAAGCTTTCTTT CASSSLQTGAGTEAFF
- TRBJ1-6 TRBV14 - TGTGCCAGCAGCCAAGTAGGGGATTCACCCCTCCACTTT CASSQVGDSPLHF
TRBD1 TRBJ2-7 TRBV5-1 - TGCGCCAGCAGCTTGCACAGGGGGGCCTACGAGCAGTACTTC CASSLHRGAYEQYF
TRBD1 TRBJ1-2 TRBV30 - TGTGCCTGGAGCCTCACAGGGGCGGCTAACTATGGCTACACCTTC CAWSLTGAANYGYTF
- TRBJ2-1 TRBV30 - TGTGCCTGGAGTGTAGTCGGGAGCTGGGATGAGCAGTTCTTC CAWSVVGSWDEQFF
TRBD2 TRBJ2-1 TRBV5-6 - TGTGCCAGCAGCTTGTCGTTAGCGGGAATAAATGAGCAGTTCTTC CASSLSLAGINEQFF
- TRBJ1-1 TRBV25-1 - TGTGCCAGCAGTGAAGAGCGGGGGGGACTGAACACTGAAGCTTTCTTT CASSEERGGLNTEAFF
- TRBJ2-7 TRBV2 - TGTGCCAGCAGTGAACAGGGCGGCGGATTGGAGCAGTACTTC CASSEQGGGLEQYF
TRBD1 TRBJ1-2 TRBV27 - TGTGCCAGCAGTTTTACTACAGGGGGGTTGGAAGTGGGCTACACCTTC CASSFTTGGLEVGYTF
- TRBJ1-1 TRBV28 - TGTGCCAGCAGTTCTGGGTCCGGGACTTTGAACACTGAAGCTTTCTTT CASSSGSGTLNTEAFF
TRBD1 TRBJ2-7 TRBV4-3 - TGCGCCAGCAGCCCAGGCGGGACAGGGATGTACGAGCAGTACTTC CASSPGGTGMYEQYF
- TRBJ1-1 TRBV2 - TGTGCCAGCAGTGAGGCACAGTTGAACACTGAAGCTTTCTTT CASSEAQLNTEAFF
- TRBJ1-4 TRBV19 few TGTGCCAGTAGTTCCCGGGGGGGATATAATGAAAAACTGTTTTTT CASSSRGGYNEKLFF
TRBD1 TRBJ2-1 TRBV5-1 once TGCGCCAGCACCTGGGGCCGATACCTCGACAGGGACGGCCACAATGAGCAGTTCTTC CASTWGRYLDRDGHNEQFF
- TRBJ2-3 TRBV18 - TGTGCCAGCTCACCTAGAGGCAATAGGCCAGATACGCAGTATTTT CASSPRGNRPDTQYF
- TRBJ1-5 TRBV27 - TGTGCCAGCAGTTTAGGGAGGGCGGGACAGCCCCAGCATTTT CASSLGRAGQPQHF
- TRBJ1-1 TRBV15 - TGTGCCACCAGGTTGTTAGGGGTGGGGAACACTGAAGCTTTCTTT CATRLLGVGNTEAFF
TRBD2 TRBJ2-5 TRBV29-1 - TGCAGCGTCCGAGGGTCTAGCGGGGGACACCAGTACTTC CSVRGSSGGHQYF
- TRBJ1-2 TRBV6-5 - TGTGCCAGCAGCTCCGAGGGAGTCTTCCGACTCGGCTACACCTTC CASSSEGVFRLGYTF
- TRBJ1-2 TRBV2 - TGTGCCAGCAGTTACAGTGGTGGCTACACCTTC CASSYSGGYTF
- TRBJ1-5 TRBV4-1 - TGCGCCAGCAGCCAATCACCAGGTAGCAATCAGCCCCAGCATTTT CASSQSPGSNQPQHF
- TRBJ1-4 TRBV5-4 few TGTGCCAGTTCAACCGGCGGGTCACGAGAAAAACTGTTTTTT CASSTGGSREKLFF
TRBD1 TRBJ2-1 TRBV11-1 - TGTGCCAGCGGAGGACAGGGGAATGAGCAGTTCTTC CASGGQGNEQFF
TRBD1 TRBJ2-7 TRBV5-4 - TGTGCCAGCAGCCGACGTGGACAGGGGTCCTACGAGCAGTACTTC CASSRRGQGSYEQYF
- TRBJ2-1 TRBV23-1 - TGCGCCAGCAGTCAATCGACACCAAGCTCCTACAATGAGCAGTTCTTC CASSQSTPSSYNEQFF
TRBD1 TRBJ1-1 TRBV18 - TGTGCCAGCTCACCGACAGGGGACACTGAAGCTTTCTTT CASSPTGDTEAFF
- TRBJ1-5 TRBV6-6 - TGTGCCAGCAGTTATGCCCCTGTCGAGGGGCCCCAGCATTTT CASSYAPVEGPQHF
TRBD2 TRBJ2-1 TRBV7-2 - TGTGCCAGCAGCTTAGAGGTGGGGCGGGAGGGTCTCCAGCGTGAGCAGTTCTTC CASSLEVGREGLQREQFF
TRBD1 TRBJ2-7 TRBV9 - TGTGCCTCCTCATCAGGGGACAGCTCCTACGAGCAGTACTTC CASSSGDSSYEQYF
- TRBJ1-6 TRBV28 - TGTGCCAGCAACCAAAGTCGGTCACCCCTCCACTTT CASNQSRSPLHF
TRBD2 TRBJ2-7 TRBV30 - TGTGCCTGGTGCCGCGGACTAGCGGGAGGGGTTTCCGAGCAGTACTTC CAWCRGLAGGVSEQYF
TRBD1 TRBJ1-4 TRBV19 - TGTGCCAGCGGGACAGGGGTTCAGAATGAAAAACTGTTTTTT CASGTGVQNEKLFF
TRBD1 TRBJ2-7 TRBV11-1 - TGTGCCAGCAGCGACCGCGGACAGGGGGCGAGGCTCGAGCAGTACTTC CASSDRGQGARLEQYF
- TRBJ1-5 TRBV19 - TGTGCCAGTAGTTCCGGGATTTACAATCAGCCCCAGCATTTT CASSSGIYNQPQHF
- TRBJ1-6 TRBV27 - TGCGCCAGCAGTAGACAGACCTATAATTCACCCCTCCACTTT CASSRQTYNSPLHF
- TRBJ2-7 TRBV29-1 - TGCAGCGCCCTGCAGGAAAACTACGAGCAGTACTTC CSALQENYEQYF
TRBD2 TRBJ2-7 TRBV7-2 - TGTGCCAGCAGCTCCGCGGCGAGCGGGAGTTTCTACGAGCAGTACTTC CASSSAASGSFYEQYF
- TRBJ1-5 TRBV4-2 once TGTGCCAGCAGCCAAGATCGCGTCCAGCCCCAGCATTTT CASSQDRVQPQHF